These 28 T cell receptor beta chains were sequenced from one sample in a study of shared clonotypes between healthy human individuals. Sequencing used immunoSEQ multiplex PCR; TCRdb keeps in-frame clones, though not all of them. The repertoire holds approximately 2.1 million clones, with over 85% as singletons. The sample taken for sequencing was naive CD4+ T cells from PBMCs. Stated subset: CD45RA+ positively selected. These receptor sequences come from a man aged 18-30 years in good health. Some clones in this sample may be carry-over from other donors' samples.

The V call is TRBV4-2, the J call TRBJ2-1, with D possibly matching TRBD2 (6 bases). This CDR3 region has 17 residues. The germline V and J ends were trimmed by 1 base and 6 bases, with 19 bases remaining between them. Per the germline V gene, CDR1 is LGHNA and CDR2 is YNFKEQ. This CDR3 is CASSQVIGTASGNEQFF. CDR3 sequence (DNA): TGTGCCAGCAGCCAAGTGATTGGGACTGCGAGCGGCAATGAGCAGTTCTTC.

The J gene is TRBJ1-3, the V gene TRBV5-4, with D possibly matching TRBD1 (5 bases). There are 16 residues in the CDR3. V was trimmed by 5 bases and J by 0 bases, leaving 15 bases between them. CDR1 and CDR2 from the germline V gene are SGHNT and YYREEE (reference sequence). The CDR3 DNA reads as TGTGCCAGCAGACCATACGGGGGGAGCTCTGGAAACACCATATATTTT. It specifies CASRPYGGSSGNTIYF.

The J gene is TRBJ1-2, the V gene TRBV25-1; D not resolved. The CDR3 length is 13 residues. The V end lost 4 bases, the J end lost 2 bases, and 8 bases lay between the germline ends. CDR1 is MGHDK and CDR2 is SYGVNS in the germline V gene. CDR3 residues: CASSAEQNYGYTF. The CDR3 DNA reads TGTGCCAGCAGTGCTGAACAAAACTATGGCTACACCTTC.

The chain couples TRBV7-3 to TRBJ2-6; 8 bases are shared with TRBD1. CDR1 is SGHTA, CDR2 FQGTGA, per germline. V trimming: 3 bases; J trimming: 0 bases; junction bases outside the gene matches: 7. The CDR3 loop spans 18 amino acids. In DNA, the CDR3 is TGTGCCAGCAGCTTTGGTCGGACAGGGAGCTCTGGGGCCAACGTCCTGACTTTC. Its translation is CASSFGRTGSSGANVLTF.

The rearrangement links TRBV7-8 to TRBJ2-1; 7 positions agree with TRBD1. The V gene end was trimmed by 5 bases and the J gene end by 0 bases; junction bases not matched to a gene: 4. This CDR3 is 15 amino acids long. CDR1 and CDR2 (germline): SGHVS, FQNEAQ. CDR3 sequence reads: CASSRDRASYNEQFF. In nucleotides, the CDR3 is TGTGCCAGCAGCCGGGACAGAGCCTCCTACAATGAGCAGTTCTTC.

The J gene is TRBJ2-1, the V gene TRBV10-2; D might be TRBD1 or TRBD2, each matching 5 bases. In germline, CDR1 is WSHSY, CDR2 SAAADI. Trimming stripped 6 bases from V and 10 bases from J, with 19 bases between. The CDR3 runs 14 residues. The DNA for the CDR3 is TGCGCCAGCAGCGTTCCCGGGACCCCCATCGAGCAGTTCTTC. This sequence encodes CASSVPGTPIEQFF.

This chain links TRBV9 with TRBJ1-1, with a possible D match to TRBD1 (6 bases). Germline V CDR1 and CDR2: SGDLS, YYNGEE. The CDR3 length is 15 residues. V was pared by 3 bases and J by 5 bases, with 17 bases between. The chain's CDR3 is CASSAPSGVGTEAFF. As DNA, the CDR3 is TGTGCCAGCAGCGCCCCCTCAGGGGTCGGAACTGAAGCTTTCTTT.

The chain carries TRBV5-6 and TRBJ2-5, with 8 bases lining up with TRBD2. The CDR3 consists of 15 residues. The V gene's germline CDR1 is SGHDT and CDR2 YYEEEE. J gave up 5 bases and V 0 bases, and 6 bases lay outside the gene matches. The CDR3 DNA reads TGTGCCAGCAGCTTGGTCGGGGGGGAGTTGGAGACCCAGTACTTC. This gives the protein CASSLVGGELETQYF.

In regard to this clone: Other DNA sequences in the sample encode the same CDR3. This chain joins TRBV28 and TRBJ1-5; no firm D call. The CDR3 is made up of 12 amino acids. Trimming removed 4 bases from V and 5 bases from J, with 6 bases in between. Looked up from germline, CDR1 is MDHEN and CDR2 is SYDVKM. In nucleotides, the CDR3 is TGTGCCAGCAGTTCAACGGATCAGCCCCAGCATTTT. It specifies CASSSTDQPQHF.

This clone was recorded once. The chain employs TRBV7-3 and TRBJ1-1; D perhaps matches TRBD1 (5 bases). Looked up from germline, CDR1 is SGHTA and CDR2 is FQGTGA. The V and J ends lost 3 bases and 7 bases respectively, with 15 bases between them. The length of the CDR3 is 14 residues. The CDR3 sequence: CASSFSGTGSEAFF. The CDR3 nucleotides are TGTGCCAGCAGCTTTTCCGGGACCGGCAGTGAAGCTTTCTTT.

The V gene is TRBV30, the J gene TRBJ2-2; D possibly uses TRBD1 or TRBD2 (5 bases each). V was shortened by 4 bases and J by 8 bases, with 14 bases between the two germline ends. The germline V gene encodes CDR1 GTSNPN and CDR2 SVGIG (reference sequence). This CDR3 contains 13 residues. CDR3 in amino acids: CAWTGPLAGELFF. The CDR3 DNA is TGTGCCTGGACGGGGCCTCTGGCGGGGGAGCTGTTTTTT. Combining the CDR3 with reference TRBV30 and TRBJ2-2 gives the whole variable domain SQTIHQWPATLVQPVGSPLSLECTVEGTSNPNLYWYRQAAGRGLQLLFYSVGIGQISSEVPQNLSASRPQDRQFILSSKKLLLSDSGFYLCAWTGPLAGELFFGEGSRLTVL.

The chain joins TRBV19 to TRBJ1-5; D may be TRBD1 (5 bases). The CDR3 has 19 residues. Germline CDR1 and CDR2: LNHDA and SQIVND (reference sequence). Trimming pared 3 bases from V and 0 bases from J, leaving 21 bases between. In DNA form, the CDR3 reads TGTGCCAGTAGTATGCCCATGGGACTGACTCTCCATAGCAATCAGCCCCAGCATTTT. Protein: CASSMPMGLTLHSNQPQHF.

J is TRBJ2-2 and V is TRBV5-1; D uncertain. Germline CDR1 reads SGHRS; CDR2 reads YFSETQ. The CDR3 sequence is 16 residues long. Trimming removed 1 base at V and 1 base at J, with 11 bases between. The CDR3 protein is CASSLPGPVNTGELFF. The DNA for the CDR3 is TGCGCCAGCAGCTTGCCTGGGCCGGTGAACACCGGGGAGCTGTTTTTT.

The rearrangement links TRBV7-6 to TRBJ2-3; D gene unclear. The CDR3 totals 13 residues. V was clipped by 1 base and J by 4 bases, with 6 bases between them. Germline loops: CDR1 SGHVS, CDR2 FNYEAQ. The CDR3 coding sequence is TGTGCCAGCAGCTTAGAGTCCCCAGATACGCAGTATTTT. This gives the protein CASSLESPDTQYF.

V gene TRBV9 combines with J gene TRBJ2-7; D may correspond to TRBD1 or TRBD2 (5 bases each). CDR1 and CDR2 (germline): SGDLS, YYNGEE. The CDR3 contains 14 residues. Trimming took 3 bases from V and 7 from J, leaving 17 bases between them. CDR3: CASSGGTIFSEQYF. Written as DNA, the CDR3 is TGTGCCAGCAGCGGAGGGACCATCTTCTCGGAGCAGTACTTC.

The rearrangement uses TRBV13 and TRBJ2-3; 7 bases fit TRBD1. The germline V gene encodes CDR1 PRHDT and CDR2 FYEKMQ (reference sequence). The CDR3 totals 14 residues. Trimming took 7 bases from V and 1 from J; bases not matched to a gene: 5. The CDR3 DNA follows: TGTGCCAGCAACCGACAGGGTGGCACAGATACGCAGTATTTT. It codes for CASNRQGGTDTQYF. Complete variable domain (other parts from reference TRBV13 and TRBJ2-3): AAGVIQSPRHLIKEKRETATLKCYPIPRHDTVYWYQQGPGQDPQFLISFYEKMQSDKGSIPDRFSAQQFSDYHSELNMSSLELGDSALYFCASNRQGGTDTQYFGPGTRLTVL.

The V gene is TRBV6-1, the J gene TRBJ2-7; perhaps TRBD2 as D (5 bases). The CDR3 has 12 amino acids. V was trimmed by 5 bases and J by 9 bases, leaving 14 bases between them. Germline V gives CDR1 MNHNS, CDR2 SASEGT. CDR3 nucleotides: TGTGCCAGCAGTCGAGGGCAGCCCGGGCAGTACTTC. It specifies CASSRGQPGQYF.

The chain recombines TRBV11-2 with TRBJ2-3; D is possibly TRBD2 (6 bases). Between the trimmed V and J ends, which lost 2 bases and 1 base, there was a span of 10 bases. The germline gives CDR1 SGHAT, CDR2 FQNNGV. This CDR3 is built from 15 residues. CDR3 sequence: CASSLYSGGTDTQYF. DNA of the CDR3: TGTGCCAGCAGCTTATATTCGGGAGGCACAGATACGCAGTATTTT.

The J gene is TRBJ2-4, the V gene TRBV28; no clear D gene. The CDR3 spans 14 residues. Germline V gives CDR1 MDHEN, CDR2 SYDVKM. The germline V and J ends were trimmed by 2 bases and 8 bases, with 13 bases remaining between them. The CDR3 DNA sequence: TGTGCCAGCAGTTTAGACTCGGGCATGGACATTCAGTACTTC. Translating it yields CASSLDSGMDIQYF. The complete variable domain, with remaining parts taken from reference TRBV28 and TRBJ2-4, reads DVKVTQSSRYLVKRTGEKVFLECVQDMDHENMFWYRQDPGLGLRLIYFSYDVKMKEKGDIPEGYSVSREKKERFSLILESASTNQTSMYLCASSLDSGMDIQYFGAGTRLSVL.

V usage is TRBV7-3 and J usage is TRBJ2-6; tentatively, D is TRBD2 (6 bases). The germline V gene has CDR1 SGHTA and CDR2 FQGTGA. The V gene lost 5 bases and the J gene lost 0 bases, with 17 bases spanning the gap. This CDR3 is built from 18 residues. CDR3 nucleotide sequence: TGTGCCAGCAGCGTAGAACCCGCGGGGAGCTCTGGGGCCAACGTCCTGACTTTC. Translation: CASSVEPAGSSGANVLTF.

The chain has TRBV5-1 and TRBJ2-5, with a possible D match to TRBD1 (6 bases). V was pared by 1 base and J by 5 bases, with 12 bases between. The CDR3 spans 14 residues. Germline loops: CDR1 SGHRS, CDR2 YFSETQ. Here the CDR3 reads CASSLSTGPETQYF. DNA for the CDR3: TGCGCCAGCAGCTTGTCGACAGGTCCGGAGACCCAGTACTTC.

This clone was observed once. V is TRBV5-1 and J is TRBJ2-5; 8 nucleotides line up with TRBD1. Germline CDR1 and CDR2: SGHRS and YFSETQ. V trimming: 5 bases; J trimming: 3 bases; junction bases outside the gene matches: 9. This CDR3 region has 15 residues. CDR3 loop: CASRLGAGGEETQYF. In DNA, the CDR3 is TGCGCCAGCAGGCTTGGGGCAGGGGGCGAAGAGACCCAGTACTTC.

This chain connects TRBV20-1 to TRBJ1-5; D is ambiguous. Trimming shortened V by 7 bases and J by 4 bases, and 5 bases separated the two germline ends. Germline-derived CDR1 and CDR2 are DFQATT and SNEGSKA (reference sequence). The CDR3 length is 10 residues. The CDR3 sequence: CSVLNQPQHF. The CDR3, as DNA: TGCAGTGTATTAAATCAGCCCCAGCATTTT.

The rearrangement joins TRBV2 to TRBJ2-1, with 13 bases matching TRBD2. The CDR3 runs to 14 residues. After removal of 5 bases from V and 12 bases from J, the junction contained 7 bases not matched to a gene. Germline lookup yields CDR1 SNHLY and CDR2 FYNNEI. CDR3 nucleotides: TGTGCCAGCAGTCCCGGACTAGCGGGAGTTGGGCAGTTCTTC. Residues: CASSPGLAGVGQFF.

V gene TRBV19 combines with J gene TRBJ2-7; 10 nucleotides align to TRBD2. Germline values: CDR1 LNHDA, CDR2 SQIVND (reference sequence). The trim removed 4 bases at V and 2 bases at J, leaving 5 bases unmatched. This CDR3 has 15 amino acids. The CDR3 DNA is TGTGCCAGTAGTACAGTAGCGGGAGGCGCCTACGAGCAGTACTTC. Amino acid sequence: CASSTVAGGAYEQYF.

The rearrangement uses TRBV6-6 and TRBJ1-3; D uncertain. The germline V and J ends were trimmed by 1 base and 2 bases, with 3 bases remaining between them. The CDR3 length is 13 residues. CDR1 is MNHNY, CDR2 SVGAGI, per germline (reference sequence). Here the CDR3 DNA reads TGTGCCAGCAGTTACTATACTGGAAACACCATATATTTT. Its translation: CASSYYTGNTIYF.

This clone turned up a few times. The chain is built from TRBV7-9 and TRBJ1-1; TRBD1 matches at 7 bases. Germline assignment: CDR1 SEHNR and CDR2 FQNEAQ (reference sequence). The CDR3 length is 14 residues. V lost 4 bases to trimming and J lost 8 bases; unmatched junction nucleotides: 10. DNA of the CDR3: TGTGCCAGCAGCTCACGAACGACAGGGACAGAAGCTTTCTTT. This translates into CASSSRTTGTEAFF.

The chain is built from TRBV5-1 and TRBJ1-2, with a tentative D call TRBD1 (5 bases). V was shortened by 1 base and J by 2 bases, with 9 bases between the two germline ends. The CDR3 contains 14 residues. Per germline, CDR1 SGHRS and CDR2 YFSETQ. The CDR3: CASSLSAGNYGYTF. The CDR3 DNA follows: TGCGCCAGCAGCTTGTCTGCAGGGAACTATGGCTACACCTTC.